This TCR beta chain appears in the sequencing data of a study of OX40 agonist ivuxolimab in advanced cancers. There are 15 residues in the CDR3. Germline values: CDR1 SGHRS, CDR2 YFSETQ. V lost 3 bases and J lost 0, with 10 bases in between. Here immunoSEQ multiplex PCR was the method, and the copy in TCRdb shows in-frame clones only, minus some. The sample holds 75,000 to 80,000 clones, around nine tenths seen once. The chain combines TRBV5-1 with TRBJ1-3, with D perhaps TRBD1 (5 bases). The TCR originated in an adult with an advanced solid tumor such as melanoma, head and neck, liver or kidney cancer. This specimen consisted of CD4+ or CD8+ T cells sorted from blood, obtained in a trial of the OX40 agonist ivuxolimab. The CDR3 loop reads CASSSGLSSGNTIYF. CDR3 DNA sequence: TGCGCCAGCAGCTCGGGACTTAGCTCTGGAAACACCATATATTTT.